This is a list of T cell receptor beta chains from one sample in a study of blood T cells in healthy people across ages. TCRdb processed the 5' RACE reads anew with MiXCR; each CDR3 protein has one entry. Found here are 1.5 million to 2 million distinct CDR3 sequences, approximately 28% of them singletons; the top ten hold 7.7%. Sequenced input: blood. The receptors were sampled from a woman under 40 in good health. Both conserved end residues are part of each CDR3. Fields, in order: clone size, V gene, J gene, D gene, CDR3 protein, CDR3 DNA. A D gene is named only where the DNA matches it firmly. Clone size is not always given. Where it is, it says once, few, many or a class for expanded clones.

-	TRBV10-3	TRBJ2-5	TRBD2	CAISESGRAQETQYF	TGTGCCATCAGTGAAAGCGGGAGAGCCCAAGAGACCCAGTACTTC
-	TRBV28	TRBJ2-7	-	CASSRVSNEQYF	TGTGCCAGCAGCAGGGTCTCCAACGAGCAGTACTTC
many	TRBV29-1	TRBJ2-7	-	CSVDGSSYEQYF	TGCAGCGTTGATGGGAGCTCCTACGAGCAGTACTTC
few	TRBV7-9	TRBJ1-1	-	CAGDRGLNTEAFF	TGTGCCGGGGACCGAGGCTTGAACACTGAAGCTTTCTTT
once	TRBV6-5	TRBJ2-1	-	CASSFSGTPKEQFF	TGTGCCAGCAGTTTTTCCGGGACTCCCAAGGAGCAGTTCTTC
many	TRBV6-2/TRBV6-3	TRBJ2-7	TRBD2	CASSEGLAGNEQYF	TGTGCCAGCAGTGAAGGACTAGCGGGGAACGAGCAGTACTTC
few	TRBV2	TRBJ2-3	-	CASSESLGTDTQYF	TGTGCCAGCAGCGAGTCGCTTGGTACAGATACGCAGTATTTT
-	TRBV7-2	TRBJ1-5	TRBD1	CASSLGTSGGQPQHF	TGTGCCAGCAGCTTAGGGACTTCAGGGGGACAGCCCCAGCATTTT
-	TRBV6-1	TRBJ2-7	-	CASRAGFLYEQYF	TGTGCCAGCAGGGCCGGTTTTTTGTACGAGCAGTACTTC
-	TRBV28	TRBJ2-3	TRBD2	CASSSTSGDSTDTQYF	TGTGCCAGCAGTTCAACTAGCGGGGATTCCACAGATACGCAGTATTTT
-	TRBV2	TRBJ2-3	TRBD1	CASSEWTGTTDTQYF	TGTGCCAGCAGTGAATGGACAGGGACCACAGATACGCAGTATTTT
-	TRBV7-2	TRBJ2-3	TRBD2	CASSFSGGMDTQYF	TGTGCCAGCAGCTTTAGCGGGGGGATGGATACGCAGTATTTT
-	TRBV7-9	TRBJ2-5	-	CASSTTSQETQYF	TGTGCCAGCAGCACGACAAGCCAAGAGACCCAGTACTTC
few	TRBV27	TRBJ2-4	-	CASSLSWGRDIRYF	TGTGCCAGCAGTTTATCCTGGGGGAGAGACATTCGGTACTTC
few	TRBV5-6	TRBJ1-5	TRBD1	CASSLGGRGGQPQHF	TGCGCCAGCAGCTTGGGTGGCAGGGGGGGTCAGCCCCAGCATTTT
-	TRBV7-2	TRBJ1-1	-	CASSQRSEAYEAFF	TGTGCCAGCAGCCAACGGTCGGAAGCGTATGAAGCTTTCTTT
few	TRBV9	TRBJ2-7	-	CASSPEGDGGVDEQYF	TGTGCCAGCAGCCCCGAGGGAGACGGGGGAGTCGACGAGCAGTACTTC
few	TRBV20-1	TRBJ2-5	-	CSASYFQETQYF	TGCAGTGCTAGTTACTTCCAAGAGACCCAGTACTTC
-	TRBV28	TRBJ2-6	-	CASTFDGTGANVLTF	TGTGCCAGCACCTTTGACGGGACTGGGGCCAACGTCCTGACTTTC
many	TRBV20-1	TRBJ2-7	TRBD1	CSAWGQGMQYF	TGCAGTGCTTGGGGACAGGGGATGCAGTACTTC
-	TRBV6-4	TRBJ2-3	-	CASSPGDSDTQYF	TGTGCCAGCAGCCCAGGGGACTCAGATACGCAGTATTTT
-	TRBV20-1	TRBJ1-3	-	CSARVAGNTIYF	TGCAGTGCTAGAGTGGCCGGAAACACCATATATTTT
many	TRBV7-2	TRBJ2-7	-	CASSLRGGQVYEQYF	TGTGCCAGCAGCTTAAGGGGAGGACAGGTCTACGAGCAGTACTTC
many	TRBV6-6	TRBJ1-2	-	CASSYRGPMDGYTF	TGTGCCAGCAGTTACAGGGGCCCCATGGATGGCTACACCTTC
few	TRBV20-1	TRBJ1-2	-	CSAGARGAYGYTF	TGCAGTGCTGGGGCCCGAGGGGCCTATGGCTACACCTTC
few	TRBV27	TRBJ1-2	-	CASREQGNTF	TGTGCCAGCAGGGAACAGGGAAACACCTTC
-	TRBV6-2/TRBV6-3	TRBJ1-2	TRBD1	CASTPGQDYGYTF	TGTGCCAGCACCCCGGGACAGGACTATGGCTACACCTTC
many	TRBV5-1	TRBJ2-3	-	CASSFAQGTDTQYF	TGCGCCAGCAGCTTCGCGCAGGGCACAGATACGCAGTATTTT
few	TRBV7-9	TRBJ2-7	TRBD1	CASSQGQGQGSYEQYF	TGTGCCAGCAGCCAAGGCCAGGGACAGGGGTCCTACGAGCAGTACTTC
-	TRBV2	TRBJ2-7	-	CASRVGGDYEQYF	TGTGCCAGCAGAGTCGGGGGAGACTACGAGCAGTACTTC
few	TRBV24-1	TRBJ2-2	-	CATRHTGELFF	TGTGCCACCAGACACACCGGGGAGCTGTTTTTT
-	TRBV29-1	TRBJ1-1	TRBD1	CSVAQTRGQANTEAFF	TGCAGCGTTGCCCAAACTAGGGGACAGGCGAACACTGAAGCTTTCTTT
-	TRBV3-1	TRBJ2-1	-	CASSLYRLVDGDEQFF	TGTGCCAGCAGCCTCTACCGACTAGTGGATGGGGATGAGCAGTTCTTC
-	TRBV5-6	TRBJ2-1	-	CASRTYPYNEQFF	TGTGCCAGCAGGACGTACCCCTACAATGAGCAGTTCTTC
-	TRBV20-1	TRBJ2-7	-	CRARVPPYEQYF	TGCAGGGCTAGGGTCCCCCCCTACGAGCAGTACTTC